This T cell receptor (beta chain) was captured by sequencing in a study of blood T cell repertoires in COVID-19. CDR1 and CDR2 from the germline V gene are SGHRS and YFSETQ. The CDR3 spans 14 residues. V was cut by 4 bases and J by 1 base, with 9 bases left in between. TCRdb's copy holds only in-frame clones and misses some; the assay was immunoSEQ multiplex PCR. The data show tens of thousands of clones, with about three quarters seen just once and approximately 20% held by the top ten. Sequencing was performed on peripheral blood. The clonotype originates from a man aged 30 to 45 with COVID-19, enrolled during active disease. The rearrangement uses TRBV5-1 and TRBJ1-3; D is unresolved. CDR3 in DNA: TGCGCCAGCAGCCCGGGGTCTTCTGGAAACACCATATATTTT. This codes for CASSPGSSGNTIYF. Variable domain in full (rest from reference TRBV5-1 and TRBJ1-3): KAGVTQTPRYLIKTRGQQVTLSCSPISGHRSVSWYQQTPGQGLQFLFEYFSETQRNKGNFPGRFSGRQFSNSRSEMNVSTLELGDSALYLCASSPGSSGNTIYFGEGSWLTVV.